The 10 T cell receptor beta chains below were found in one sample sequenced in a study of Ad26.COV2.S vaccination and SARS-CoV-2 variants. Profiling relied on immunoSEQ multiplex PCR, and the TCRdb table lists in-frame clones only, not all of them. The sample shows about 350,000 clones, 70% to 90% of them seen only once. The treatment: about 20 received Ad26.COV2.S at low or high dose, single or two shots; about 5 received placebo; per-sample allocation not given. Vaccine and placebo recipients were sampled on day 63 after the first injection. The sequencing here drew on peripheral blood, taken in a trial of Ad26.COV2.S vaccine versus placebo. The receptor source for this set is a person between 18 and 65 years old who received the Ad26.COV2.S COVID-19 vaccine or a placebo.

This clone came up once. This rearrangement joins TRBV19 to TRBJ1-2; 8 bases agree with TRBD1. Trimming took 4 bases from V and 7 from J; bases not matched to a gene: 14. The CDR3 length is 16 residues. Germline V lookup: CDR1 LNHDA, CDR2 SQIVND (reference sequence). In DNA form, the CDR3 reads TGTGCCAGTAGTACCCAGGTGGGAGGACAGGGTCTTGGCTACACCTTC. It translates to CASSTQVGGQGLGYTF. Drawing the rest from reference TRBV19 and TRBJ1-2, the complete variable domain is DGGITQSPKYLFRKEGQNVTLSCEQNLNHDAMYWYRQDPGQGLRLIYYSQIVNDFQKGDIAEGYSVSREKKESFPLTVTSAQKNPTAFYLCASSTQVGGQGLGYTFGSGTRLTVV.

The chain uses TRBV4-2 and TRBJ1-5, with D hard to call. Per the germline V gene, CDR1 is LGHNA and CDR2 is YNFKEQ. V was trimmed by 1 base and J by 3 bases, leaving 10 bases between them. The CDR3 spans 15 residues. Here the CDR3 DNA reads TGTGCCAGCAGCCAAGGGCAGCAAAACAATCAGCCCCAGCATTTT. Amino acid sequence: CASSQGQQNNQPQHF.

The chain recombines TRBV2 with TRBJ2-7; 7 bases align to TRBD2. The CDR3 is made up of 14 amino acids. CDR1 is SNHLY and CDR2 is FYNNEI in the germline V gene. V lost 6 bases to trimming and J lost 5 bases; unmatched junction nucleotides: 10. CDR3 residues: CASRVAGLVHEQYF. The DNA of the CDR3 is TGTGCCAGCAGAGTAGCGGGCCTGGTACACGAGCAGTACTTC.

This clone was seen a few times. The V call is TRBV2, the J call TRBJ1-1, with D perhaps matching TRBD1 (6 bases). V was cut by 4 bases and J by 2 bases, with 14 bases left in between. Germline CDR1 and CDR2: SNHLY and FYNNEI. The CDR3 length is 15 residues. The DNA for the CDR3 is TGTGCCAGCAGTGTAAAGGGGGTGGCAAACACTGAAGCTTTCTTT. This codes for CASSVKGVANTEAFF.

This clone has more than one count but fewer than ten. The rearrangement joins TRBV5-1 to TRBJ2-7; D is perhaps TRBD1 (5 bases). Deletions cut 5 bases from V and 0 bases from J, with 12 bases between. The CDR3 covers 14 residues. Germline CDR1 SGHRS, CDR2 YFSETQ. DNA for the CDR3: TGCGCCAGCAGAGCCCAGGGCAGCTCCTACGAGCAGTACTTC. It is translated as CASRAQGSSYEQYF.

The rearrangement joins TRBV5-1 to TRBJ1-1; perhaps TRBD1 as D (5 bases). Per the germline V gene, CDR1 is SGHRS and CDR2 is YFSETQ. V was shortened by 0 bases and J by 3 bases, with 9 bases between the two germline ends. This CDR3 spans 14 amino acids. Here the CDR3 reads CASSLALQDTEAFF. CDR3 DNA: TGCGCCAGCAGCTTGGCCTTACAGGACACTGAAGCTTTCTTT. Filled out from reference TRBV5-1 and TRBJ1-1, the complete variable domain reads KAGVTQTPRYLIKTRGQQVTLSCSPISGHRSVSWYQQTPGQGLQFLFEYFSETQRNKGNFPGRFSGRQFSNSRSEMNVSTLELGDSALYLCASSLALQDTEAFFGQGTRLTVV.

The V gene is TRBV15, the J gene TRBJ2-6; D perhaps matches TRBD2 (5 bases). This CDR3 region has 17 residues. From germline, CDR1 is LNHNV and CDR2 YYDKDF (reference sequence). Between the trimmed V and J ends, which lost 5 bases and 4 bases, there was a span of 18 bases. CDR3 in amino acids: CATSGTHGVPGANVLTF. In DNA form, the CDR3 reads TGTGCCACCAGCGGAACCCACGGGGTGCCCGGGGCCAACGTCCTGACTTTC.

This CDR3 is CASSSIGQGNTEAFF. The DNA for the CDR3 is TGTGCCAGCAGTTCTATAGGTCAGGGGAACACTGAAGCTTTCTTT. The chain uses TRBV6-5 and TRBJ1-1; TRBD1 might be the D (5 bases). The CDR3 spans 15 residues. Trimming cost V 4 bases and J 1 base, with 13 bases left between them. Germline V gene lookup returns CDR1 MNHEY and CDR2 SVGAGI.

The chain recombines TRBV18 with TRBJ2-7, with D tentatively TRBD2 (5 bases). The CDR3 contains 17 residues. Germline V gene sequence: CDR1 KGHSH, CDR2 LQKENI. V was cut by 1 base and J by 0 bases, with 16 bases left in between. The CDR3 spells CASSPLSGSSFSYEQYF. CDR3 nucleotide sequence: TGTGCCAGCTCACCACTGAGCGGCAGCTCGTTCTCCTACGAGCAGTACTTC.

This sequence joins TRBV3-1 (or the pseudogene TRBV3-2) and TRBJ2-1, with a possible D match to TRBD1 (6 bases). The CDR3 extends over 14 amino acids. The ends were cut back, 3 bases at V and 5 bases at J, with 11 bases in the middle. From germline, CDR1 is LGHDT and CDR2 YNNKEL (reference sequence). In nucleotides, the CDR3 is TGTGCCAGCAGCCAGAGGGGGTCCGACAATGAGCAGTTCTTC. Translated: CASSQRGSDNEQFF.